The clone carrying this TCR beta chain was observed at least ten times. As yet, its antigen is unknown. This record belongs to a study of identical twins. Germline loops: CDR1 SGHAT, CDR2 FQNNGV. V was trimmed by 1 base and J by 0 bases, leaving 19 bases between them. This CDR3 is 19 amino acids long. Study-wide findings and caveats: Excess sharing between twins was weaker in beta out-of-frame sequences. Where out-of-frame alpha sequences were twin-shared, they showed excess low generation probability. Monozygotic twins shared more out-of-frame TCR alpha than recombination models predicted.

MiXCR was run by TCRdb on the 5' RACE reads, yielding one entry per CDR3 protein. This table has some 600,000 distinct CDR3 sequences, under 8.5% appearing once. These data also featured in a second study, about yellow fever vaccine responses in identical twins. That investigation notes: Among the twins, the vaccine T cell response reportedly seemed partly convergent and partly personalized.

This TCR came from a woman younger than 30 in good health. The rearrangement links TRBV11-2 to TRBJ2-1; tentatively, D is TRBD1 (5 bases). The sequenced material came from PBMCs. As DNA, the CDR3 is TGTGCCAGCAGCTTAGTGTTGAGGACATCCAAGAGCTCCTACAATGAGCAGTTCTTC. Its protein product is CASSLVLRTSKSSYNEQFF.